What follows describes a single T cell receptor (beta chain). The CDR3 is 13 residues long. Germline V CDR1 and CDR2: DFQATT, SNEGSKA (reference sequence). V gave up 2 bases and J gave up 0 bases, with 7 bases separating them. The data belong to a study of T-cell reconstitution after alpha-beta-depleted transplantation in children. Unique molecular identifiers were used to barcode this TCRbeta library. TCRdb reprocessed the PCR reads with MiXCR, giving one entry per CDR3 protein. The sample shows about 480,000 distinct CDR3 sequences, approximately 13% of them seen only once. V usage is TRBV20-1 and J usage is TRBJ1-1; D gene ambiguous. The origin of this receptor is a human donor who donated a stem cell graft to a child with combined immunodeficiency. The sample here was PBMCs from the stem cell graft donor, taken from the stem cell graft. The chain's CDR3 is CSARPNLNTEAFF. The CDR3 DNA reads as TGCAGTGCTAGACCTAACTTGAACACTGAAGCTTTCTTT.